Following are 5 T cell receptor beta chains from one sample sequenced in a study of blood T cell repertoires in COVID-19. Assay used: immunoSEQ multiplex PCR; TCRdb lists only in-frame clones, some missing. The table includes about 140,000 clones, 84% detected once. Material: peripheral blood. These receptor sequences come from a man aged 25 to 45 with COVID-19, enrolled during active disease.

The chain is built from TRBV5-4 and TRBJ2-7; TRBD1 is a possible D gene (6 bases). V was cut by 4 bases and J by 2 bases, with 16 bases left in between. There are 15 residues in the CDR3. The germline V gene encodes CDR1 SGHNT and CDR2 YYREEE (reference sequence). The CDR3 loop reads CASSGWTVGPYEQYF. CDR3 bases: TGTGCCAGCAGCGGGTGGACAGTAGGTCCCTACGAGCAGTACTTC.

CDR3 residues: CASSTTNTGELFF. In nucleotides, the CDR3 is TGTGCCAGCAGCACCACGAACACCGGGGAGCTGTTTTTT. V usage is TRBV21-1 and J usage is TRBJ2-2; the tabulated D call, TRBD1, remains unverified against the DNA. TRBV21-1 is termed a pseudogene. This CDR3 comprises 13 residues.

The genes are TRBV29-1 and TRBJ1-2; the match to TRBD1 covers 8 bases. The CDR3 sequence is 15 residues long. CDR1 SQVTM and CDR2 ANQGSEA come from the germline V gene. With 2 bases clipped from V and 0 bases from J, the junction kept 5 bases outside the gene matches. CDR3 in amino acids: CSVERWTGPNYGYTF. The CDR3 DNA sequence: TGCAGCGTTGAAAGATGGACAGGGCCTAACTATGGCTACACCTTC.

V is TRBV20-1 and J is TRBJ2-3; the D gene is possibly TRBD1 (8 bases). This CDR3 is 16 amino acids long. Germline CDR1 and CDR2: DFQATT and SNEGSKA (reference sequence). Trimming pared 3 bases from V and 2 bases from J, leaving 18 bases between. In DNA form, the CDR3 reads TGCAGTGCTAGTCTACAGGGGGGGGGACTCACAGATACGCAGTATTTT. This gives the protein CSASLQGGGLTDTQYF.

The V call is TRBV10-1, the J call TRBJ2-7, with D maybe TRBD2 (6 bases). The CDR3 consists of 14 residues. Trimming removed 6 bases at V and 7 bases at J, with 19 bases between. Per the germline V gene, CDR1 is WNHNN and CDR2 is SYGVQD (reference sequence). The CDR3 region has the DNA TGCGCCAGCAGCCGGGACTCCCTAGATGAAGAGCAGTACTTC. It encodes CASSRDSLDEEQYF.